This T cell receptor (beta chain) was obtained from a study of CD8+CD57+ T cells in acquired aplastic anemia. Study summary: Mean DNA quantity obtained from sorted CD4+ and CD8+ cells was around 3.2 ug.

Both TCR beta VDJ combination and CDR3 sequence profiling were carried out. Genomic DNA was the template for this profiling. MiXCR, applied by TCRdb to the reads, yields one record per CDR3 protein. Counted here are around 430,000 distinct CDR3 sequences, over 25% occurring once; the ten biggest clones make up 0.82%. Many counts were recorded for this clonotype. The sequenced patients had an expansion of CD8+CD57+ cells seen by flow cytometry. Each patient had severe acquired aplastic anemia. Sampling of blood occurred while the patients had still received no therapy. CDR3 size: 14 residues. Germline lookup yields CDR1 SQVTM and CDR2 ANQGSEA. The V end lost 6 bases, the J end lost 2 bases, and 16 bases lay between the germline ends.

The sample comprised sorted CD4+, CD8+, or CD8+CD57+ T cells (not recorded which) from PBMCs. This chain links TRBV29-1 with TRBJ1-2, with D possibly being TRBD1 (6 bases). The TCR originated in a human donor with aplastic anemia. Here the CDR3 DNA reads TGCAGCGTCGGCGCAGGGGAGAGAAACTATGGCTACACCTTC. Protein product: CSVGAGERNYGYTF. The full variable domain, with the rest looked up from reference TRBV29-1 and TRBJ1-2, is SAVISQKPSRDICQRGTSLTIQCQVDSQVTMMFWYRQQPGQSLTLIATANQGSEATYESGFVIDKFPISRPNLTFSTLTVSNMSPEDSSIYLCSVGAGERNYGYTFGSGTRLTVV.